This is a list of T cell receptor beta chains from one sample in a study of blood T cell repertoires in COVID-19. Profiled with immunoSEQ multiplex PCR; TCRdb holds only in-frame clones, not every one. The sample holds approximately 94,000 clones, about 85% seen once. The sequencing sample was made of peripheral blood. All receptors come from a man aged 50 or older with active or convalescent COVID-19. The CDR3 runs from the conserved cysteine through the conserved F or W. The D gene is left open where the match is weak. Clone size, where shown, is once, few, many, or a class for clones that have expanded.

V	size	D	J	DNA	CDR3
TRBV3-1/TRBV3-2	-	-	TRBJ2-2	TGTGCCAGCAGCCAAGAATTCTCTAGCGAGAACACCGGGGAGCTGTTTTTT	CASSQEFSSENTGELFF
TRBV11-2	-	-	TRBJ2-2	TGTGCCAGCAGCAAGAGGGACCGGGAGCTGAGCGGGGAGCTGTTTTTT	CASSKRDRELSGELFF
TRBV29-1	-	-	TRBJ2-1	TGCAGCGTTGACAGGGATGCCTACAATGAGCAGTTCTTC	CSVDRDAYNEQFF
TRBV10-3	-	-	TRBJ1-3	TGTGCCATCAGTGAGTCGGGGGGACGAGGCTCTGGAAACACCATATATTTT	CAISESGGRGSGNTIYF
TRBV5-1	-	-	TRBJ1-1	TGCGCCAGCAGCCCCGGGGACTCTTGGACCACTGAAGCTTTCTTT	CASSPGDSWTTEAFF
TRBV24-1	-	-	TRBJ1-2	TGTGCCACCAGTGACTCCTACCACTACACCTTC	CATSDSYHYTF
TRBV24-1	-	TRBD2	TRBJ2-1	TGTGCCACCAGTGACCTGGGACTAGCGGGAGTTGAGCAGTTCTTC	CATSDLGLAGVEQFF
TRBV4-1	-	-	TRBJ2-1	TGCGCCAGCAGCCAAGATCCCGGACAGTGGAATGAGCAGTTCTTC	CASSQDPGQWNEQFF
TRBV3-1/TRBV3-2	-	TRBD2	TRBJ2-5	TGTGCCAGCAGCCCAGGGCTTGGTGGACTAGCGGATCAAGAGACCCAGTACTTC	CASSPGLGGLADQETQYF
TRBV11-2	-	-	TRBJ2-3	TGTGCCAGCAGCCTGCCCGGAGCCAGGGTGGATACGCAGTATTTT	CASSLPGARVDTQYF
TRBV7-8	few	-	TRBJ1-5	TGTGCCAGCAGCCCCCTCGGGGGATCGAGTCAGCCCCAGCATTTT	CASSPLGGSSQPQHF
TRBV6-5	-	TRBD1	TRBJ1-2	TGTGCCACCATACGACAGGGGTTCGAGGGCTACACCTTC	CATIRQGFEGYTF
TRBV30	-	TRBD1	TRBJ1-2	TGTGCCTGGAGAGCAGACAGGGGTAGTAACTATGGCTACACCTTC	CAWRADRGSNYGYTF
TRBV7-8	-	-	TRBJ2-5	TGTGCCAGCAGCTTAACGGGATCTGGGACCCAGTACTTC	CASSLTGSGTQYF
TRBV27	-	TRBD1	TRBJ1-1	TGTGCCAGCAGTTGGGACAGGGGGGACACTGAAGCTTTCTTT	CASSWDRGDTEAFF
TRBV12-2	-	-	TRBJ1-1	TGTGCAAGTCGCTTAGCAGCGCAGCCGACCACTGAAGCTTTCTTT	CASRLAAQPTTEAFF
TRBV9	-	TRBD1	TRBJ2-2	TGTGCCAGCAGCGATGACAGGGGGAACACCGGGGAGCTGTTTTTT	CASSDDRGNTGELFF
TRBV11-3	-	-	TRBJ1-1	TGTGCCAGCAGCTTACGGGGGGGCCCGGAAGCTTTCTTT	CASSLRGGPEAFF
TRBV5-4	-	TRBD1	TRBJ2-6	TGTGCCAGCAGCTCTACAGGGGCTGGGGCCAACGTCCTGACTTTC	CASSSTGAGANVLTF
TRBV19	few	TRBD2	TRBJ2-5	TGTGCCAGTAGCGGGAGGTGGAATCAAGAGACCCAGTACTTC	CASSGRWNQETQYF
TRBV11-3	-	-	TRBJ2-1	TGTGCCAGCAGCTTAGGGGGCGAAAATGGGAATGAGCAGTTCTTC	CASSLGGENGNEQFF
TRBV10-2	once	-	TRBJ1-1	TGCGCCAGCAGTGACTTAGACACTGAAGCTTTCTTT	CASSDLDTEAFF
TRBV18	-	TRBD2	TRBJ2-1	TGTGCCAGCTCACCAGGCCTAGCGGGGAATGAGCAGTTCTTC	CASSPGLAGNEQFF
TRBV19	-	TRBD1	TRBJ1-1	TGTGCCAGTAGTTCCCCCCGCGACAGGGTAGGTGGGAACTTGAACACTGAAGCTTTCTTT	CASSSPRDRVGGNLNTEAFF
TRBV6-5	-	TRBD1	TRBJ1-5	TGTGCCGCTTGGGACAGGGTCAATCAGCCCCAGCATTTT	CAAWDRVNQPQHF
TRBV4-1	-	TRBD1	TRBJ2-1	TGCGCCAGCAGCCAACCCGGGACAGGGGCATACAATGAGCAGTTCTTC	CASSQPGTGAYNEQFF
TRBV7-9	-	-	TRBJ1-3	TGTGCCAGCAGTACTTCAGGGACTCGAGGAAACACCATATATTTT	CASSTSGTRGNTIYF
TRBV6-5	-	-	TRBJ1-3	TGTGCCAGCAGTTACGGCGGAGGTGGAAACACCATATATTTT	CASSYGGGGNTIYF
TRBV28	-	-	TRBJ2-5	TGTGCCAGCCAAACCCCCTCTCGACTCCTTCAAGAGACCCAGTACTTC	CASQTPSRLLQETQYF